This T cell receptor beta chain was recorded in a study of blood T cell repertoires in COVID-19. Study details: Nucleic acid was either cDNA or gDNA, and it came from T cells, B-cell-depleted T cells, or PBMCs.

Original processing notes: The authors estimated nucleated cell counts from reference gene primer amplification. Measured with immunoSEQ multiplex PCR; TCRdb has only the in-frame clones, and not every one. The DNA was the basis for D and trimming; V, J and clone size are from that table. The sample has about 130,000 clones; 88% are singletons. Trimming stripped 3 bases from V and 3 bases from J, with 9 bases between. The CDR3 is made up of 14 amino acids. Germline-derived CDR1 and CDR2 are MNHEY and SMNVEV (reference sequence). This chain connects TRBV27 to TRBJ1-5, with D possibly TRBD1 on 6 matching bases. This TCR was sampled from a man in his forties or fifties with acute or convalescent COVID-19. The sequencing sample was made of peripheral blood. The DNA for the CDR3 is TGTGCCAGCAGTTTTGCAGGGGTCAATCAGCCCCAGCATTTT. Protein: CASSFAGVNQPQHF.